One sample yielded the 30 T cell receptor beta chains listed below, sequenced in a study of Ad26.COV2.S vaccination and SARS-CoV-2 variants. Treatment noted: 15 to 20 received Ad26.COV2.S at low or high dose, single or two shots; 5 received placebo; per-sample allocation not given. Samples analyzed were those drawn on day 63 after the first vaccine or placebo injection. Measured with immunoSEQ multiplex PCR; TCRdb has only the in-frame clones, and not every one. The data hold around 450,000 clones, with approximately 88% observed a single time. The material was peripheral blood, obtained in a trial of Ad26.COV2.S vaccine versus placebo. These receptors were obtained from a person between 18 and 65 years old who received the Ad26.COV2.S COVID-19 vaccine or a placebo.

The chain joins TRBV9 to TRBJ1-1, with unresolved D. Deletions cut 0 bases from V and 1 base from J, with 4 bases between. This CDR3 contains 13 residues. Germline values: CDR1 SGDLS, CDR2 YYNGEE. CDR3 in DNA: TGTGCCAGCAGCGTAGCCAGGAACACTGAAGCTTTCTTT. It yields the protein CASSVARNTEAFF.

This sequence joins TRBV25-1 and TRBJ2-7, with 7 bases fitting TRBD1. This CDR3 has 14 residues. Germline V gives CDR1 MGHDK, CDR2 SYGVNS. Losses at the gene ends were 6 bases for V and 2 bases for J; bases not matched to a gene: 7. CDR3 in amino acids: CASSISGQAYEQYF. The CDR3 DNA reads as TGTGCCAGCAGCATCTCCGGACAGGCCTACGAGCAGTACTTC.

The CDR3: CASSFRDYNEQFF. The DNA for the CDR3 is TGTGCCAGCAGTTTCCGGGACTACAATGAGCAGTTCTTC. V and J are TRBV12-3 or TRBV12-4 and TRBJ2-1, with D possibly TRBD2 on 5 matching bases. The V end was cut by 3 bases, the J end by 3 bases, with 6 bases between. The CDR3 is 13 amino acids.

In nucleotides, the CDR3 is TGTGCCAGCAGTTACTCAGGCGGAACGAACACTGAAGCTTTCTTT. Its translation is CASSYSGGTNTEAFF. The rearrangement links TRBV6-5 to TRBJ1-1; D call uncertain. Germline loops: CDR1 MNHEY, CDR2 SVGAGI. The V and J ends lost 0 bases and 1 base respectively, with 9 bases between them. This CDR3 region has 15 residues.

The chain recombines TRBV21-1 with TRBJ1-5. TRBV21-1 is flagged as a pseudogene. The CDR3 has 10 residues. As DNA, the CDR3 is TGTGCCAGCAGCAACCAGCCCCAGCATTTT. Residues: CASSNQPQHF.

This clone was seen only a few times. The chain employs TRBV3-1 (or the pseudogene TRBV3-2) and TRBJ2-3, with TRBD2 identical over 9 bases. There are 16 residues in the CDR3. The germline V gene encodes CDR1 LGHDT and CDR2 YNNKEL (reference sequence). J was trimmed by 9 bases and V by 0 bases; bases with no gene match: 10. The chain's CDR3 is CASSQDMSGGLGTQYF. For the CDR3, the DNA is TGTGCCAGCAGCCAAGATATGAGCGGGGGGTTGGGAACGCAGTATTTT.

This rearrangement joins TRBV7-9 to TRBJ1-2, with a weak D call TRBD1 (6 bases). Per germline, CDR1 SEHNR and CDR2 FQNEAQ (reference sequence). Trimming removed 5 bases from V and 7 bases from J, with 11 bases in between. The CDR3 has 12 amino acids. The CDR3 here is CASSPGQFGYTF. The CDR3, as DNA: TGTGCCAGCAGCCCTGGACAGTTTGGCTACACCTTC.

This chain connects TRBV6-6 to TRBJ1-1, with no clear D. Trimming stripped 5 bases from V and 4 bases from J, with 17 bases between. Germline lookup yields CDR1 MNHNY and CDR2 SVGAGI (reference sequence). The length of the CDR3 is 15 residues. CDR3 sequence: CASSRESRPATEAFF. The CDR3 region has the DNA TGTGCCAGCAGTCGGGAGTCGCGTCCGGCCACTGAAGCTTTCTTT.

The V call is TRBV6-4, the J call TRBJ2-4; D gene ambiguous. The germline V gene has CDR1 MRHNA and CDR2 SNTAGT. This CDR3 is built from 17 residues. V was trimmed by 2 bases and J by 0 bases, leaving 14 bases between them. CDR3 sequence (DNA): TGTGCCAGCAGTGACGCGACATTCGGCTTAGCCAAAAACATTCAGTACTTC. It yields the protein CASSDATFGLAKNIQYF.

The chain uses TRBV18 and TRBJ1-2, with D perhaps matching TRBD1 (5 bases). Per germline, CDR1 KGHSH and CDR2 LQKENI. V lost 2 bases and J 2 bases, leaving 15 bases between the germline ends. CDR3 size: 16 residues. In DNA, the CDR3 is TGTGCCAGCTCACCAAGCGGAGGGGAGGCGAACTATGGCTACACCTTC. Protein product: CASSPSGGEANYGYTF. Together with reference TRBV18 and TRBJ1-2, the CDR3 gives the full variable domain: NAGVMQNPRHLVRRRGQEARLRCSPMKGHSHVYWYRQLPEEGLKFMVYLQKENIIDESGMPKERFSAEFPKEGPSILRIQQVVRGDSAAYFCASSPSGGEANYGYTFGSGTRLTVV.

The J gene is TRBJ2-3, the V gene TRBV15; D perhaps matches TRBD2 (6 bases). Deletions cut 2 bases from V and 0 bases from J, with 18 bases between. Looked up from germline, CDR1 is LNHNV and CDR2 is YYDKDF (reference sequence). This CDR3 is built from 18 residues. This CDR3 is CATSRFPAGRLSTDTQYF. CDR3 sequence (DNA): TGTGCCACCAGCAGATTTCCCGCGGGGAGGCTCAGCACAGATACGCAGTATTTT.

The chain couples TRBV5-5 to TRBJ2-2; D is unresolved. The V gene lost 0 bases and the J gene lost 0 bases, with 9 bases spanning the gap. Germline V gene lookup returns CDR1 SGHKS and CDR2 YYEKEE (reference sequence). The CDR3 loop spans 16 amino acids. The CDR3 is CASSLAGGANTGELFF. As DNA, the CDR3 is TGTGCCAGCAGCTTGGCCGGTGGGGCGAACACCGGGGAGCTGTTTTTT.

V gene TRBV7-8 combines with J gene TRBJ1-1; perhaps TRBD1 as D (6 bases). The CDR3 contains 14 residues. Trimming removed 5 bases at V and 3 bases at J, with 13 bases between. CDR1 and CDR2 (germline): SGHVS, FQNEAQ. The CDR3 nucleotides are TGTGCCAGCAGCGGCCAGGGGAGATACACTGAAGCTTTCTTT. Residues: CASSGQGRYTEAFF.

The chain carries TRBV7-2 and TRBJ2-5; D may correspond to TRBD1 or TRBD2 (6 bases each). V lost 5 bases and J lost 7, with 17 bases in between. The CDR3 is 14 residues long. The germline gives CDR1 SGHTA, CDR2 FQGNSA. This CDR3 is CASSPGGWGATQYF. CDR3 nucleotide sequence: TGTGCCAGCAGCCCGGGCGGGTGGGGGGCGACCCAGTACTTC.

This clone showed up just once. The CDR3 sequence: CASSWRTVTYEQYF. The DNA of the CDR3 is TGTGCCAGCAGCTGGAGGACAGTTACCTACGAGCAGTACTTC. The genes are TRBV5-8 and TRBJ2-7; tentative D call: TRBD1 (6 bases). Germline V gene lookup returns CDR1 SGHTS and CDR2 YDEGEE. The CDR3 has 14 residues. V lost 3 bases and J lost 2, with 12 bases in between. The full variable domain, with the rest looked up from reference TRBV5-8 and TRBJ2-7, is EAGVTQSPTHLIKTRGQQATLRCSPISGHTSVYWYQQALGLGLQFLLWYDEGEERNRGNFPPRFSGRQFPNYSSELNVNALELEDSALYLCASSWRTVTYEQYFGPGTRLTVT.

This chain uses TRBV27 with TRBJ2-2; D is perhaps TRBD1 or TRBD2 (6 bases each). Trimming cost V 7 bases and J 4 bases, with 7 bases left between them. Per the germline V gene, CDR1 is MNHEY and CDR2 is SMNVEV (reference sequence). This CDR3 is 12 amino acids long. CDR3 sequence reads: CASTGATGELFF. CDR3 bases: TGTGCCAGCACGGGGGCCACCGGGGAGCTGTTTTTT.

This sequence joins TRBV27 and TRBJ2-5, with D tentatively TRBD1 or TRBD2 (5 bases each). The CDR3 is made up of 13 amino acids. V shed 11 bases and J shed 4 bases, with 17 bases lying between them. Germline V gives CDR1 MNHEY, CDR2 SMNVEV (reference sequence). CDR3 loop: CASGQTLRETQYF. CDR3 in DNA: TGTGCCTCGGGGCAGACTCTACGAGAGACCCAGTACTTC.

The rearrangement uses TRBV6-5 and TRBJ2-2, with D tentatively TRBD1 (5 bases). The germline gives CDR1 MNHEY, CDR2 SVGAGI. Trimming took off 7 bases at V and 7 bases at J, with 19 bases between the two ends. The CDR3 contains 15 residues. The DNA for the CDR3 is TGTGCCAGCAAAGCCGGCAGGGCCATCGTCGGGGAGCTGTTTTTT. Its protein is CASKAGRAIVGELFF.

The chain joins TRBV4-3 to TRBJ2-3; D could derive from TRBD1 or TRBD2 (5 bases each). The germline CDR1 and CDR2 sequences are LGHNA and YSLEER. This CDR3 has 16 amino acids. Trimming took 0 bases from V and 2 from J, leaving 12 bases between them. Here the CDR3 reads CASSQEGRKNTDTQYF. The CDR3 region has the DNA TGCGCCAGCAGCCAAGAGGGACGGAAAAACACAGATACGCAGTATTTT.

This chain uses TRBV2 with TRBJ2-3, with D tentatively TRBD2 (6 bases). The CDR3 is 15 residues long. CDR1 is SNHLY and CDR2 is FYNNEI in the germline V gene. Deletions cut 5 bases from V and 6 bases from J, with 18 bases between. DNA for the CDR3: TGTGCCAGCAGTCGGGACTCACTCACTTTGGATACGCAGTATTTT. It encodes CASSRDSLTLDTQYF.

The chain employs TRBV28 and TRBJ1-6; weak D call: TRBD1 (5 bases). CDR3 length: 16 residues. Trimming cost V 3 bases and J 10 bases, with 19 bases left between them. CDR1 is MDHEN and CDR2 is SYDVKM in the germline V gene. The CDR3 reads CASSFFGGPLGSPLHF. The CDR3 DNA reads as TGTGCCAGCAGTTTCTTCGGGGGACCCTTAGGATCACCCCTCCACTTT.

The genes are TRBV19 and TRBJ1-1, with TRBD1 matching 8 bases. The V gene end was trimmed by 1 base and the J gene end by 6 bases; junction bases not matched to a gene: 13. The CDR3 totals 17 residues. Germline V lookup: CDR1 LNHDA, CDR2 SQIVND (reference sequence). The CDR3: CASSIASRGLRGSEAFF. In DNA, the CDR3 is TGTGCCAGTAGTATAGCCTCCAGGGGGCTGAGGGGTTCTGAAGCTTTCTTT.

The chain recombines TRBV11-2 with TRBJ2-7, with a tentative D call TRBD1 (5 bases). Germline V CDR1 and CDR2: SGHAT, FQNNGV. The CDR3 spans 15 residues. V lost 5 bases and J 4 bases, leaving 18 bases between the germline ends. For the CDR3, the DNA is TGTGCCAGCAGCCCAAAGACAGAGTCCCTTTACGAGCAGTACTTC. It specifies CASSPKTESLYEQYF.

The chain links TRBV19 to TRBJ2-7; D may correspond to TRBD1 or TRBD2 (5 bases each). Germline assignment: CDR1 LNHDA and CDR2 SQIVND (reference sequence). This CDR3 contains 16 residues. V lost 1 base, J lost 5 bases, and 18 bases lay in between. The CDR3 reads CASSIGTGGKRHEQYF. As DNA, the CDR3 is TGTGCCAGTAGTATAGGAACAGGAGGAAAAAGACACGAGCAGTACTTC. The entire variable domain, with the rest obtained from reference TRBV19 and TRBJ2-7, is as follows: DGGITQSPKYLFRKEGQNVTLSCEQNLNHDAMYWYRQDPGQGLRLIYYSQIVNDFQKGDIAEGYSVSREKKESFPLTVTSAQKNPTAFYLCASSIGTGGKRHEQYFGPGTRLTVT.

In this sample, this clone turned up once. V and J are TRBV11-2 and TRBJ2-2; the D gene could be TRBD1 or TRBD2 (6 bases each). Trimming stripped 8 bases from V and 1 base from J, with 14 bases between. The CDR3 length is 15 residues. Per the germline V gene, CDR1 is SGHAT and CDR2 is FQNNGV. The CDR3 sequence: CASWGAVRNTGELFF. Here the CDR3 DNA reads TGTGCCAGCTGGGGGGCCGTTCGGAACACCGGGGAGCTGTTTTTT.

The chain uses TRBV6-5 and TRBJ2-5; no clear D. V lost 0 bases, J lost 3 bases, and 14 bases lay in between. The CDR3 loop spans 16 amino acids. The germline CDR1 and CDR2 sequences are MNHEY and SVGAGI. The CDR3 DNA is TGTGCCAGCAGTTACTCGCTGGGGATCGCTAAAGAGACCCAGTACTTC. Translated: CASSYSLGIAKETQYF.

This chain uses TRBV6-2 or TRBV6-3 with TRBJ1-5, with D unclear. This CDR3 comprises 15 residues. Germline V lookup: CDR1 MNHEY, CDR2 SVGEGT. With 2 bases removed from V and 2 bases from J, the gap between germline ends came to 10 bases. The CDR3 DNA sequence: TGTGCCAGCAGTTACGACGGTAGGGGCAATCAGCCCCAGCATTTT. The encoded protein is CASSYDGRGNQPQHF.

V is TRBV6-6 and J is TRBJ1-6; 9 positions match TRBD1. The germline V gene has CDR1 MNHNY and CDR2 SVGAGI (reference sequence). The CDR3 covers 14 residues. Trimming removed 6 bases from V and 10 bases from J; junction bases left unmatched: 7. CDR3 amino acids: CASSSDRGGSPLHF. The CDR3 coding sequence is TGTGCCAGCAGCTCGGACAGGGGTGGGTCACCCCTCCACTTT.

CDR3 DNA: TGTGCCAGCAGTTCCCTGGGTAGCGAGCAGTACTTC. This translates into CASSSLGSEQYF. The J gene is TRBJ2-7, the V gene TRBV27; D remains unclear. This CDR3 comprises 12 residues. Between the trimmed V and J ends, which lost 4 bases and 6 bases, there was a span of 10 bases. Looked up from germline, CDR1 is MNHEY and CDR2 is SMNVEV (reference sequence).

The chain employs TRBV5-6 and TRBJ2-1; 8 bases are shared with TRBD2. Germline CDR1 reads SGHDT; CDR2 reads YYEEEE. Trimming at V came to 1 base and at J to 4 bases, leaving 10 bases not matched to a gene. This CDR3 region has 17 residues. Here the CDR3 DNA reads TGTGCCAGCAGCTTGATGAGCGGGGGCCCACAATACAATGAGCAGTTCTTC. It yields the protein CASSLMSGGPQYNEQFF.